This TCR beta chain is from a study of PD-L1 blockade in urothelial cancer. Study summary: Patients went on atezolizumab around 2014, receiving 1,200 mg intravenously every 3 weeks. At 6 weeks and at 3 weeks (second dose) after treatment start, blood was analyzed. Typically, measured as a median, blood samples had 150,000 or so T cells. Study findings and constraints: Better survival was predicted by below-median pretreatment blood TCR clonality.

Repertoires were generated with immunoSEQ multiplex PCR, while TCRdb's copy carries only in-frame clones and drops some. The data contain some 50,000 clones, approximately 90% of them singletons. Noted time point: pretreatment peripheral blood. The CDR3 loop spans 13 amino acids. Per the germline V gene, CDR1 is SGHTA and CDR2 is FQGTGA. Unmatched junction bases numbered 1, after V lost 5 bases and J lost 3 bases. A remark on this clone: Antigen unknown.

V and J are TRBV7-3 and TRBJ2-3; 8 bases match TRBD2. The sequence was obtained from a woman aged 55-70 years with urothelial cancer. The source material was PBMCs, sampled around atezolizumab (anti-PD-L1) treatment. CDR3 amino acids: CASSIAGTDTQYF. The CDR3 nucleotides are TGTGCCAGCAGCATAGCGGGGACAGATACGCAGTATTTT.